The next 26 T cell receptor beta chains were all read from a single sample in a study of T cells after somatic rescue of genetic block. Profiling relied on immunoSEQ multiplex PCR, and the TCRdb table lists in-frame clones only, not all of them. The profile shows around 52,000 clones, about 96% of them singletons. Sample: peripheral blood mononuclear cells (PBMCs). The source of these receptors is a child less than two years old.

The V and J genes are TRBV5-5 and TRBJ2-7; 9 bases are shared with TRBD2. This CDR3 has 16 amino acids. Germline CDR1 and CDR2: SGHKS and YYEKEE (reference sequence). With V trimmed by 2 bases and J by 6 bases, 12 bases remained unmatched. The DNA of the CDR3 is TGTGCCAGCAGCTTATTAGCGGGAGTTCACCTCGGCGAGCAGTACTTC. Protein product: CASSLLAGVHLGEQYF.

The CDR3 DNA follows: TGTGCCAGCAGCCCGACTTACAGGGGGCTAGGAAACACCATATATTTT. Translated: CASSPTYRGLGNTIYF. The V call is TRBV5-5, the J call TRBJ1-3; TRBD1 agrees at 9 bases. The CDR3 sequence is 16 residues long. The junction had 9 bases not matched to a gene; V was cut back by 4 bases and J by 4 bases. Germline V gene lookup returns CDR1 SGHKS and CDR2 YYEKEE (reference sequence).

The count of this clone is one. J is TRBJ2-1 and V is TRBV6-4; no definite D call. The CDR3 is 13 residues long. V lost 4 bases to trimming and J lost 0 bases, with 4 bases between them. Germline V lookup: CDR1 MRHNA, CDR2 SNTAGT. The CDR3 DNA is TGTGCCAGCAGTGCGGGCTCCTACAATGAGCAGTTCTTC. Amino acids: CASSAGSYNEQFF.

The CDR3 DNA reads TGTGCCAGCAGCCCGACTAGCGTAGTGAACGAGCAGTACTTC. Its protein is CASSPTSVVNEQYF. V gene TRBV28 combines with J gene TRBJ2-7; TRBD2 aligns across 8 bases. The CDR3 extends over 14 amino acids. The V gene end was trimmed by 6 bases and the J gene end by 5 bases; junction bases not matched to a gene: 9. Germline V CDR1 and CDR2: MDHEN, SYDVKM.

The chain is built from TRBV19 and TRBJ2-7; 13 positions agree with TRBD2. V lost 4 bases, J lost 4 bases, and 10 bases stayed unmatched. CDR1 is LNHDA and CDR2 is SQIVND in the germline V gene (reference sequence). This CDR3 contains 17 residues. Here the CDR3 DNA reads TGTGCCAGTAGTACCTCGGGACTAGCGGGGACGCCGTACGAGCAGTACTTC. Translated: CASSTSGLAGTPYEQYF.

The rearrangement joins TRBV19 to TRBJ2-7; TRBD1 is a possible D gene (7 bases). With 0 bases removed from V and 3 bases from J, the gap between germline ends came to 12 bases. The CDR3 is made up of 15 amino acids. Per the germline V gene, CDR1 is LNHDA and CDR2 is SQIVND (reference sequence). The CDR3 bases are TGTGCCAGTAGTATAGATGGAGGGGGCGACTACGAGCAGTACTTC. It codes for CASSIDGGGDYEQYF.

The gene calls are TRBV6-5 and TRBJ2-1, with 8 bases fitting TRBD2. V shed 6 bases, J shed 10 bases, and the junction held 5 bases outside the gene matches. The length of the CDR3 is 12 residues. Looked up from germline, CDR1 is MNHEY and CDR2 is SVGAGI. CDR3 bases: TGTGCCAGCAGCCGAACTAGCGGAGAGCAGTTCTTC. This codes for CASSRTSGEQFF.

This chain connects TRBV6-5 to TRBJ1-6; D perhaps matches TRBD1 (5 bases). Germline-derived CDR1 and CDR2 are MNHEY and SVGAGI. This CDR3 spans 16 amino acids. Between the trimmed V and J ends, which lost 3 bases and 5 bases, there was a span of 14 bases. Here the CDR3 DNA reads TGTGCCAGCAGTTATTCCTGGGGGGGTGATAATTCACCCCTCCACTTT. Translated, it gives CASSYSWGGDNSPLHF.

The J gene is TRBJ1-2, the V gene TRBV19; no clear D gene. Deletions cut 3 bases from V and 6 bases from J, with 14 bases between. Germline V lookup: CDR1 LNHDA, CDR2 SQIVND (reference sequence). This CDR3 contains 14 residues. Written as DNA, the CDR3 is TGTGCCAGTAGTATGGGGTCAGCGCTTAATGGCTACACCTTC. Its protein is CASSMGSALNGYTF.

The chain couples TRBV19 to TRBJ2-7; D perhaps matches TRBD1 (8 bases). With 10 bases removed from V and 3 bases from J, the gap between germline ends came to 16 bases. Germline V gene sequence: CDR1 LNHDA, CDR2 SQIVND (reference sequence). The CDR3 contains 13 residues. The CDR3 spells CATGRTGSYEQYF. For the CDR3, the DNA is TGTGCCACCGGGAGGACAGGGAGCTACGAGCAGTACTTC.

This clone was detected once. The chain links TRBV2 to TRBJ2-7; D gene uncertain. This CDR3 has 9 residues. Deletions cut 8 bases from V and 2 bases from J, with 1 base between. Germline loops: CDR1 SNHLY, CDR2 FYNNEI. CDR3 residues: CASAYEQYF. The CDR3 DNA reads TGTGCCAGCGCCTACGAGCAGTACTTC.

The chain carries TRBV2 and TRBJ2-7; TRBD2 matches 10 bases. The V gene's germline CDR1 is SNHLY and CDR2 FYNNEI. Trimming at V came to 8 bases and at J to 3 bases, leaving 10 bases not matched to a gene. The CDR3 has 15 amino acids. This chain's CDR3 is CASHLAGASFYEQYF. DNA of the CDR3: TGTGCCAGCCATCTAGCGGGAGCTTCCTTCTACGAGCAGTACTTC.

Here the CDR3 reads CASSLNGGGANVLTF. CDR3 coding DNA: TGTGCCAGCAGCTTGAACGGGGGTGGGGCCAACGTCCTGACTTTC. V and J are TRBV11-2 and TRBJ2-6, with D perhaps TRBD2 (6 bases). Trimming took 3 bases from V and 3 from J, leaving 9 bases between them. The V gene's germline CDR1 is SGHAT and CDR2 FQNNGV. This CDR3 contains 15 residues.

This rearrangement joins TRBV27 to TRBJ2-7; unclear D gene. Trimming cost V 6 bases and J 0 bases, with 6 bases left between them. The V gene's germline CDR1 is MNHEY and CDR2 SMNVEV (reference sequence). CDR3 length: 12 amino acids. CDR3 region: CASRSYSYEQYF. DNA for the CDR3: TGTGCCAGCAGATCATACTCCTACGAGCAGTACTTC.

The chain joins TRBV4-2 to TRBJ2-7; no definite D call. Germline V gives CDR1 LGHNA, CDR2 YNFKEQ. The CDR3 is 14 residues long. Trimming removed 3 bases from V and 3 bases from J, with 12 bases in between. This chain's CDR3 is CASSQALLDYEQYF. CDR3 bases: TGTGCCAGCAGCCAGGCCCTATTAGACTACGAGCAGTACTTC.

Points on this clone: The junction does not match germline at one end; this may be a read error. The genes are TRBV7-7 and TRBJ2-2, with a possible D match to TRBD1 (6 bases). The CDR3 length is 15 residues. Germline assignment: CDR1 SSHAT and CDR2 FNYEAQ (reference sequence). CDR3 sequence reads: CASSSPEGGPGELFF. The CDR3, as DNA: TGTGCTAGCAGCTCCCCCGAAGGGGGACCCGGGGAGCTGTTTTTT.

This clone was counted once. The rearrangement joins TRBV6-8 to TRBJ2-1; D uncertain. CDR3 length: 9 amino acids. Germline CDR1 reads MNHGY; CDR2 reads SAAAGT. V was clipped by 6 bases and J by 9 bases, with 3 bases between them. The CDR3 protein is CASRAEQFF. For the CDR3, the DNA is TGTGCCAGCAGGGCTGAGCAGTTCTTC.

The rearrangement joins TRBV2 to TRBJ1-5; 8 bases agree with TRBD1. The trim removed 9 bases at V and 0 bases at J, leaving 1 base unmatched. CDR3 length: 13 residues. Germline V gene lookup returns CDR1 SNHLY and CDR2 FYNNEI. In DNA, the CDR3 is TGTGCCAGGACAGGGGATAGCAATCAGCCCCAGCATTTT. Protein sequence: CARTGDSNQPQHF.

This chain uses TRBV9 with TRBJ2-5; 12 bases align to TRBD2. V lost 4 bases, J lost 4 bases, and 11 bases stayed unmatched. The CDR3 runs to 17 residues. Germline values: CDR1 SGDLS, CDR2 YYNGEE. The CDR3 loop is CASSPRASGRAAETQYF. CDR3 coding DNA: TGTGCCAGCAGCCCAAGGGCTAGCGGGAGGGCCGCAGAGACCCAGTACTTC. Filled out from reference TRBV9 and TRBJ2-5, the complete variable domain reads DSGVTQTPKHLITATGQRVTLRCSPRSGDLSVYWYQQSLDQGLQFLIQYYNGEERAKGNILERFSAQQFPDLHSELNLSSLELGDSALYFCASSPRASGRAAETQYFGPGTRLLVL.

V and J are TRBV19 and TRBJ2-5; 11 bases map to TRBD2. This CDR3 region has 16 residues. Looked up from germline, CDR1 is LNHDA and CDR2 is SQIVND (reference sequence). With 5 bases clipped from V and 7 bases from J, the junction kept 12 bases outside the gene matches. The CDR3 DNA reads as TGTGCCAGTAGTTCCCGGACTAGCGGGTCCCTCAGGACCCAGTACTTC. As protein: CASSSRTSGSLRTQYF.

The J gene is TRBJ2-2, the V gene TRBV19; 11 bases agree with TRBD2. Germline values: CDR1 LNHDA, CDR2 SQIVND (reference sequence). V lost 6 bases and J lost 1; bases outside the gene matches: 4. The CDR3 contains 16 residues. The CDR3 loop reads CASRPGTSGNTGELFF. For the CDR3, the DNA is TGTGCCAGTAGGCCCGGGACTAGCGGGAACACCGGGGAGCTGTTTTTT.

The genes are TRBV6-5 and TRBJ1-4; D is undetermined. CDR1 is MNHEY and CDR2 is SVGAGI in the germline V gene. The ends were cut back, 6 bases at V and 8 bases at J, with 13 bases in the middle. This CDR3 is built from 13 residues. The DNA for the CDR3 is TGTGCCAGCAGGACATCAATGGAAGAAAAACTGTTTTTT. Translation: CASRTSMEEKLFF.

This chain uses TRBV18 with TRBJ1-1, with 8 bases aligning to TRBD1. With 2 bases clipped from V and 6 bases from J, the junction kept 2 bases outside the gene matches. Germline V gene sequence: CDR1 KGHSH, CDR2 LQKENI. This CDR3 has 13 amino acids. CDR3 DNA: TGTGCCAGCTCACCAACAGGGGGGTCTGAAGCTTTCTTT. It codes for CASSPTGGSEAFF.

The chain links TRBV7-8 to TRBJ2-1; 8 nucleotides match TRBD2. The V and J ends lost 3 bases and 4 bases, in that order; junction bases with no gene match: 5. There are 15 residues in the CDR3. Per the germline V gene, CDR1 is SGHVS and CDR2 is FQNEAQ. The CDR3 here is CASSFTGGHYNEQFF. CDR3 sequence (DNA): TGTGCCAGCAGCTTTACGGGAGGGCATTACAATGAGCAGTTCTTC.

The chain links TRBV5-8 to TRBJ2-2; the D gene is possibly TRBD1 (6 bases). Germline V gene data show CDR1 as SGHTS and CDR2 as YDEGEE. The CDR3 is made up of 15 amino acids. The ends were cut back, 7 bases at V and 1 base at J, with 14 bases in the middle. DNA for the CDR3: TGTGCCAGCCGCAGGACAGCCAAGAACACCGGGGAGCTGTTTTTT. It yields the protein CASRRTAKNTGELFF.

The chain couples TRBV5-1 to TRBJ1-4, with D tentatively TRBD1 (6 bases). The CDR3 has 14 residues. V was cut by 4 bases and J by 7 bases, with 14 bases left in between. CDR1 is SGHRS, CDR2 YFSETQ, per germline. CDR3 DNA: TGCGCCAGCAGCCGGAGGGGGTACACTGAAAAACTGTTTTTT. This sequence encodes CASSRRGYTEKLFF.